This T cell receptor beta chain is drawn from a study of blood T cell repertoires in COVID-19. Trimming stripped 7 bases from V and 7 bases from J, with 17 bases between. From germline, CDR1 is SGHNT and CDR2 YYREEE (reference sequence). The CDR3 contains 14 residues. Data came from immunoSEQ multiplex PCR; TCRdb stores just in-frame clones and leaves some out. The data hold tens of thousands of clones, with around 87% observed a single time. The source of this sequence is a man older than 75 with active COVID-19. This sequence joins TRBV5-4 and TRBJ1-4; maybe TRBD1 (5 bases). Sample: peripheral blood. For the CDR3, the DNA is TGTGCCAGCCGGCCCTCCCTTAGGGGTGAAAAACTGTTTTTT. This sequence encodes CASRPSLRGEKLFF.